One sample yielded the 19 T cell receptor beta chains listed below, sequenced in a study of CD8+CD57+ T cells in acquired aplastic anemia. The sequenced patients had an expansion of CD8+CD57+ cells seen by flow cytometry. Genomic DNA acted as the template from which TCR beta VDJ combination and CDR3 sequence profiling were carried out. MiXCR was run by TCRdb on the reads, yielding one entry per CDR3 protein. The table has 95,000 to 150,000 distinct CDR3 sequences, 55% to 60% seen once. The sequencing sample was made of sorted CD4+, CD8+, or CD8+CD57+ T cells (not recorded which) from PBMCs. These receptor sequences come from a human donor with aplastic anemia.

The chain links TRBV25-1 to TRBJ1-4, with unresolved D. Trimming shortened V by 1 base and J by 0 bases, and 6 bases separated the two germline ends. Germline loops: CDR1 MGHDK, CDR2 SYGVNS. This CDR3 spans 15 amino acids. CDR3 sequence: CASSESGTTNEKLFF. The CDR3 nucleotides read TGTGCCAGCAGTGAATCCGGGACAACTAATGAAAAACTGTTTTTT.

The J gene is TRBJ1-1, the V gene TRBV20-1, with D unclear. This CDR3 has 15 residues. V lost 0 bases and J 3 bases, leaving 14 bases between the germline ends. CDR1 and CDR2 from the germline V gene are DFQATT and SNEGSKA (reference sequence). CDR3 nucleotides: TGCAGTGCTAGAGATTTAGGCAGGACCCACACTGAAGCTTTCTTT. Protein product: CSARDLGRTHTEAFF.

The chain carries TRBV7-8 and TRBJ2-5, with 13 bases matching TRBD2. There are 17 residues in the CDR3. Germline V gene data show CDR1 as SGHVS and CDR2 as FQNEAQ. The V and J ends lost 0 bases and 1 base, in that order; junction bases with no gene match: 2. CDR3 region: CASSLAGLAGRQETQYF. The CDR3 coding sequence is TGTGCCAGCAGCTTAGCGGGACTAGCGGGGCGCCAAGAGACCCAGTACTTC.

This clonotype was found once. The chain couples TRBV10-1 to TRBJ2-3; TRBD2 is a possible D gene (6 bases). The V gene lost 4 bases and the J gene lost 5 bases, with 13 bases spanning the gap. Looked up from germline, CDR1 is WNHNN and CDR2 is SYGVQD (reference sequence). The CDR3 has 14 amino acids. CDR3 nucleotides: TGCGCCAGCAGTGGGAGGCGGGACGGAGATACGCAGTATTTT. This translates into CASSGRRDGDTQYF.

The chain is built from TRBV18 and TRBJ2-3; 9 bases line up with TRBD2. Germline lookup yields CDR1 KGHSH and CDR2 LQKENI. The junction had 5 bases not matched to a gene; V was cut back by 0 bases and J by 4 bases. This CDR3 contains 16 residues. The DNA for the CDR3 is TGTGCCAGCTCACCACCGACTAGCGGTTTTCCAGATACGCAGTATTTT. It yields the protein CASSPPTSGFPDTQYF.

For the CDR3, the DNA is TGTGCCAGCAGTGTGAGAGAGCAGTACTTC. Its translation: CASSVREQYF. The chain carries TRBV2 and TRBJ2-7; D not certain. Germline values: CDR1 SNHLY, CDR2 FYNNEI. The CDR3 contains 10 residues. Deletions cut 4 bases from V and 7 bases from J, with 5 bases between. The whole variable domain, filled in from reference TRBV2 and TRBJ2-7, reads EPEVTQTPSHQVTQMGQEVILRCVPISNHLYFYWYRQILGQKVEFLVSFYNNEISEKSEIFDDQFSVERPDGSNFTLKIRSTKLEDSAMYFCASSVREQYFGPGTRLTVT.

V usage is TRBV5-1 and J usage is TRBJ2-3; D is uncertain. Trimming removed 7 bases at V and 2 bases at J, with 11 bases between. The CDR3 covers 13 residues. Germline lookup yields CDR1 SGHRS and CDR2 YFSETQ. The CDR3 DNA reads as TGCGCCAGCCGCCCTTTGTACACAGATACGCAGTATTTT. Protein product: CASRPLYTDTQYF.

Only a few counts were recorded for this clonotype. The chain links TRBV5-1 to TRBJ2-3, with 13 nucleotides matching TRBD2. CDR3 length: 20 amino acids. The germline CDR1 and CDR2 sequences are SGHRS and YFSETQ. The V gene end was trimmed by 1 base and the J gene end by 0 bases; junction bases not matched to a gene: 11. CDR3 sequence: CASSLLWSTSGRYSTDTQYF. The CDR3 region has the DNA TGCGCCAGCAGCTTGCTTTGGTCGACTAGCGGGAGGTACAGCACAGATACGCAGTATTTT.

The V gene is TRBV19, the J gene TRBJ1-2, with 7 bases identical to TRBD1. Germline V gene data show CDR1 as LNHDA and CDR2 as SQIVND (reference sequence). The length of the CDR3 is 15 residues. V was pared by 5 bases and J by 5 bases, with 11 bases of the junction left unmatched. The CDR3 loop is CASSPQGLYPYGYTF. CDR3 DNA sequence: TGTGCCAGTAGTCCACAGGGGCTCTACCCTTATGGCTACACCTTC.

The chain combines TRBV29-1 with TRBJ2-3; no firm D call. The germline V gene has CDR1 SQVTM and CDR2 ANQGSEA. CDR3 length: 16 amino acids. The V gene lost 6 bases and the J gene lost 0 bases, with 19 bases spanning the gap. This chain's CDR3 is CSVPPGGFLSTDTQYF. The CDR3 nucleotides read TGCAGCGTGCCCCCTGGCGGTTTTCTTAGCACAGATACGCAGTATTTT.

This clonotype was found a few times. Its ends do not fully match the called genes, so a read error is possible. The rearrangement joins TRBV18 to TRBJ2-7; 7 nucleotides line up with TRBD2. The CDR3 spans 18 residues. CDR1 and CDR2 (germline): KGHSH, LQKENI. DNA for the CDR3: TGTGCTAGCTCACCACCGGGCGGGGGACCCGGCAGAACCTACGAGCAGTACTTC. This codes for CASSPPGGGPGRTYEQYF.

In this sample, this clonotype turned up a few times. This chain's CDR3 is CASPSEEDNEQFF. The CDR3 DNA sequence: TGTGCCAGCCCTAGCGAGGAAGACAATGAGCAGTTCTTC. V is TRBV10-3 and J is TRBJ2-1; the D gene is possibly TRBD2 (6 bases). Per the germline V gene, CDR1 is ENHRY and CDR2 is SYGVKD. This CDR3 is built from 13 residues. The germline V and J ends were trimmed by 10 bases and 5 bases, with 15 bases remaining between them.

This clonotype was counted ten times or more. The chain has TRBV20-1 and TRBJ2-7, with D unclear. This CDR3 is built from 13 residues. V was shortened by 5 bases and J by 1 base, with 12 bases between the two germline ends. CDR1 is DFQATT, CDR2 SNEGSKA, per germline (reference sequence). The CDR3 protein is CSAWTTESYEQYF. The DNA for the CDR3 is TGCAGTGCTTGGACCACAGAGTCCTACGAGCAGTACTTC.

This clonotype was seen repeatedly, ten times or more. The chain is built from TRBV9 and TRBJ2-5; no definite D call. CDR3 length equals 13 residues. Germline CDR1 SGDLS, CDR2 YYNGEE. The ends were cut back, 4 bases at V and 0 bases at J, with 7 bases in the middle. Written as DNA, the CDR3 is TGTGCCAGCAGCCCACCGTACCAAGAGACCCAGTACTTC. This encodes CASSPPYQETQYF.

CDR3 coding DNA: TGTGCCAGCAGCGTTGGCCAGGAAGAGACCATATATTTT. This gives the protein CASSVGQEETIYF. This sequence joins TRBV9 and TRBJ1-3; D remains unclear. Germline V gives CDR1 SGDLS, CDR2 YYNGEE. CDR3 length: 13 amino acids. The ends were cut back, 2 bases at V and 10 bases at J, with 13 bases in the middle.

The CDR3 nucleotides read TGTGCCAGCACTAAACAGGGGTACACCGGGGAGCTGTTTTTT. Translation: CASTKQGYTGELFF. The chain combines TRBV10-3 with TRBJ2-2; 7 nucleotides agree with TRBD1. Germline lookup yields CDR1 ENHRY and CDR2 SYGVKD. The junction had 8 bases not matched to a gene; V was cut back by 10 bases and J by 3 bases. The length of the CDR3 is 14 residues.

This clonotype was detected ten times or more. The CDR3 is CASSSRQGAVDTQYF. The CDR3 DNA follows: TGCGCCAGCAGCTCAAGACAGGGGGCGGTAGATACGCAGTATTTT. This sequence joins TRBV5-1 and TRBJ2-3, with 10 bases identical to TRBD1. Germline lookup yields CDR1 SGHRS and CDR2 YFSETQ. This CDR3 is 15 amino acids long. The V gene end was trimmed by 3 bases and the J gene end by 5 bases; junction bases not matched to a gene: 6.

This clonotype has ten or more counts. The V gene is TRBV11-1, the J gene TRBJ2-3; D gene unclear. The V gene lost 1 base and the J gene lost 8 bases, with 16 bases spanning the gap. The CDR3 covers 15 residues. Germline assignment: CDR1 SGHAT and CDR2 FQDESV (reference sequence). CDR3 DNA sequence: TGTGCCAGCAGCTTAGTTGGGCAGGTCGAGCGTACGCAGTATTTT. Protein product: CASSLVGQVERTQYF.

V is TRBV7-3 and J is TRBJ2-4; D is possibly TRBD2 (6 bases). Germline V lookup: CDR1 SGHTA, CDR2 FQGTGA. V was cut by 5 bases and J by 3 bases, with 8 bases left in between. The CDR3 extends over 13 amino acids. In DNA form, the CDR3 reads TGTGCCAGCAGCATGGGGGGCAAAAACATTCAGTACTTC. This encodes CASSMGGKNIQYF.